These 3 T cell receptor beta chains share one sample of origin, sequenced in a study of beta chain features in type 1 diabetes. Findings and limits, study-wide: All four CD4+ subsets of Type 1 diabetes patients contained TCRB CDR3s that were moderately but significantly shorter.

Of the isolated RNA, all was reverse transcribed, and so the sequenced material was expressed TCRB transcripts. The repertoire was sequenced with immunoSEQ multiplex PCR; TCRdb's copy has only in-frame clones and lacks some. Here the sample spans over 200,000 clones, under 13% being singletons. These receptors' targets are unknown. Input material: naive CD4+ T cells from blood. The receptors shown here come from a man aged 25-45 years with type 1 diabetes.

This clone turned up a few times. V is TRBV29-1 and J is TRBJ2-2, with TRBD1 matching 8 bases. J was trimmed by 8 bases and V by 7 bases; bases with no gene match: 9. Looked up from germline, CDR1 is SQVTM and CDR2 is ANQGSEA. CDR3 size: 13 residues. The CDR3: CSGGTGVWGELFF. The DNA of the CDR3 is TGCAGCGGAGGGACAGGTGTCTGGGGGGAGCTGTTTTTT.

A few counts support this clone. The CDR3 region has the DNA TGCAGCGTTCACCGGTCCACAGATACGCAGTATTTT. Its translation is CSVHRSTDTQYF. The chain uses TRBV29-1 and TRBJ2-3; no clear D. The CDR3 is made up of 12 amino acids. V was clipped by 5 bases and J by 2 bases, with 8 bases between them. CDR1 is SQVTM, CDR2 ANQGSEA, per germline.

CDR3 bases: TGTGCCAGCAGTTACTCGAGGGAGGGAAACACCATATATTTT. This sequence encodes CASSYSREGNTIYF. The V gene is TRBV6-5, the J gene TRBJ1-3; D gene unclear. V lost 0 bases, J lost 4 bases, and 7 bases lay in between. Germline CDR1 is MNHEY and CDR2 is SVGAGI. This CDR3 is built from 14 residues.